A single count supports the clone carrying this T cell receptor beta chain. In the study's own analysis: Amplification from reference gene primers served as the basis for estimated nucleated cell counts. The assay was immunoSEQ multiplex PCR, and TCRdb's table has in-frame clones only and misses some. V and J calls and clone size are given by that table; D and trimming were obtained from the DNA. The sample lists 150,000 to 200,000 clones, around 77% seen once, with approximately 3% in the top ten. The data are from a study of blood T cell repertoires in COVID-19. The V end was cut by 4 bases, the J end by 1 base, with 7 bases between. Germline values: CDR1 LGHDT, CDR2 YNNKEL (reference sequence). The CDR3 covers 13 residues.

The sequence was obtained from a man aged 65 to 85 with acute or convalescent COVID-19. The rearrangement joins TRBV3-1 (or the pseudogene TRBV3-2) to TRBJ1-2, with unresolved D. The source material was peripheral blood. The CDR3 sequence: CASSPTINYGYTF. As DNA, the CDR3 is TGTGCCAGCAGCCCGACAATTAACTATGGCTACACCTTC.